This TCR beta chain originates from a study of spatial heterogeneity in lung cancer. At the level of the study: Detected beta-chain sequences consistently exceeded alpha-chain sequences.

Trimming removed 5 bases from V and 3 bases from J; junction bases left unmatched: 13. This CDR3 region has 17 residues. Germline V gene data show CDR1 as LNHDA and CDR2 as SQIVND (reference sequence). Every TCR cDNA molecule carried a tag that served as a unique molecular identifier. TCRdb re-called the 5' RACE reads through MiXCR, storing one row per CDR3 protein. This repertoire shows 10,000 to 12,000 distinct CDR3 sequences, 4.5% to 7% found once; its top ten account for roughly 30%. Time point given: sample taken at primary tumor resection. Whole RNA obtained from tumor, nontumor lung or frozen PBMC underwent sequencing without sorting. Untreated early-stage non-small cell lung cancer patients, over 55 in total, were the donors. Study findings and constraints: There were more appearances of ubiquitous expanded tumor TCRs in blood at resection than at follow-up.

A remark on this clonotype: Its specificity is unknown.

The V and J genes are TRBV19 and TRBJ1-5; 7 bases agree with TRBD1. The sample consisted of PBMCs, taken at surgery. The sequence was collected from a male donor with early-stage non-small cell lung cancer. The CDR3 bases are TGTGCCAGTAGTTCTCACCCGGGACAGCTTCTCAATCAGCCCCAGCATTTT. This translates into CASSSHPGQLLNQPQHF.